This T cell receptor (beta chain) was recorded in a study of cytomegalovirus exposure and HLA in healthy donors. For the study at large: Unique TCRs numbering some 80 million, obtained from HLA-typed donors, made up an early data release.

This CDR3 spans 18 amino acids. V shed 0 bases and J shed 1 base, with 19 bases lying between them. From germline, CDR1 is MNHEY and CDR2 SMNVEV (reference sequence). PCR was performed using 60 Vbeta and 13 Jbeta primers. Data came from immunoSEQ multiplex PCR; TCRdb stores just in-frame clones and leaves some out. This table holds 200,000 to 250,000 clones, around 79% found once. The rearrangement uses TRBV27 and TRBJ2-7, with a tentative D call TRBD1 (5 bases). Sequencing used PBMCs. The receptor comes from a girl aged 2 to 9 in good health and CMV-seronegative. The CDR3 bases are TGTGCCAGCAGTTTATCGGCAGGGATTAATGCTCAATCCTACGAGCAGTACTTC. It translates to CASSLSAGINAQSYEQYF.